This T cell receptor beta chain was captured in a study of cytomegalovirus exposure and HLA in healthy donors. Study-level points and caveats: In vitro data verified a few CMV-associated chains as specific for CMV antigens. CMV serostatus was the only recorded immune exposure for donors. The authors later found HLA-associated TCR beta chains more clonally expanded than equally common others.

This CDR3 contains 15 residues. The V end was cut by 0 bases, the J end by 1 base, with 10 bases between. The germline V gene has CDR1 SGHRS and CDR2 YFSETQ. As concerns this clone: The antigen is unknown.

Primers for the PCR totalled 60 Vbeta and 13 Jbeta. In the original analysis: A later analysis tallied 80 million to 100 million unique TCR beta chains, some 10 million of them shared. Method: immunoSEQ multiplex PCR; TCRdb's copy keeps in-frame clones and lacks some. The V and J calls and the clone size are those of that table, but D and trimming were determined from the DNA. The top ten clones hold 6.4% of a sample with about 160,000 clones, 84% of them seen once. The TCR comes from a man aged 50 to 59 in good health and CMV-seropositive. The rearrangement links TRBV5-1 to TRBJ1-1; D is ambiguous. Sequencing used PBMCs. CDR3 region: CASSLGLIPNTEAFF. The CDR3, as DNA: TGCGCCAGCAGCTTGGGTCTTATTCCGAACACTGAAGCTTTCTTT.